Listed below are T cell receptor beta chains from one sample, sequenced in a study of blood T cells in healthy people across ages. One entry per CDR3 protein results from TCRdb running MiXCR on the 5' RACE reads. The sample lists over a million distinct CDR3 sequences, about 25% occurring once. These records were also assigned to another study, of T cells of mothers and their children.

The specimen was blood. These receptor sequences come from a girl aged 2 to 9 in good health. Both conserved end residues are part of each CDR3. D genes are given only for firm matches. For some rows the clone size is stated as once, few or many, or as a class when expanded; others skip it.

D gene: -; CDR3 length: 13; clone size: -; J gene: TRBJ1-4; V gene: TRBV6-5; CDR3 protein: CASSIGEREILFF; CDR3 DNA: TGTGCCAGCAGTATAGGGGAGCGGGAGATACTGTTTTTT
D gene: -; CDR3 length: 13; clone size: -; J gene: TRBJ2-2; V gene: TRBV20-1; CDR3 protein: CSAREGGTGELFF; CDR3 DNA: TGCAGTGCTAGGGAAGGGGGAACCGGGGAGCTGTTTTTT
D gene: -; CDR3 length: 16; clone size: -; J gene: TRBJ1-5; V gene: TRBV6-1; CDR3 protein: CASSAPDGENYQPQHF; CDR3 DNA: TGTGCCAGCAGTGCGCCGGACGGAGAAAACTATCAGCCCCAGCATTTT
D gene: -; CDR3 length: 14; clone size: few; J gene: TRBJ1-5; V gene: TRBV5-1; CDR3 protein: CASSLDGLGQPQHF; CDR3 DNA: TGCGCCAGCAGCTTGGACGGATTAGGTCAGCCCCAGCATTTT
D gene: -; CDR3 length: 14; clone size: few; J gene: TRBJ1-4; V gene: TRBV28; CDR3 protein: CASSLDGTNEKLFF; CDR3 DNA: TGTGCCAGCAGTTTAGATGGGACTAATGAAAAACTGTTTTTT
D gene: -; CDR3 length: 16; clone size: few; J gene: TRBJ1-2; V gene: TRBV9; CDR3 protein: CASSKVIGQPFGRNTF; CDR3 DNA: TGTGCCAGCAGCAAGGTGATTGGACAGCCCTTTGGTAGGAACACCTTC
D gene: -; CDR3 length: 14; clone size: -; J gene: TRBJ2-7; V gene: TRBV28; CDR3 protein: CASSLAGMDYEQYF; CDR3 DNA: TGTGCCAGCAGTTTAGCCGGGATGGACTACGAGCAGTACTTC
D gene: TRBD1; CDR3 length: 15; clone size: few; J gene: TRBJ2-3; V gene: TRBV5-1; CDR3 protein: CASSFEGALTDTQYF; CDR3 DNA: TGCGCCAGCAGCTTTGAGGGGGCCCTCACAGATACGCAGTATTTT
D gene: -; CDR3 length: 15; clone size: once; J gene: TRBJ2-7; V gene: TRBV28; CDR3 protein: CASSLLGGGTYEQYF; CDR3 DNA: TGTGCCAGCAGTTTATTGGGCGGGGGCACCTACGAGCAGTACTTC
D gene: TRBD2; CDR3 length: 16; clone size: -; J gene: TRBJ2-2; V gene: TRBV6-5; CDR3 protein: CASTLSSGRINGELFF; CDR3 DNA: TGTGCCAGCACGTTATCTAGCGGGAGAATAAACGGGGAGCTGTTTTTT
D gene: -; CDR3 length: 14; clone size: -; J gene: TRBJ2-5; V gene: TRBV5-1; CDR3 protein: CASSIGAGSETQYF; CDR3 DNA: TGCGCCAGCAGCATCGGAGCGGGCTCAGAGACCCAGTACTTC
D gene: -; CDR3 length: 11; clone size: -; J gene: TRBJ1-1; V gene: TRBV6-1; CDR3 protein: CASSEGFAAFF; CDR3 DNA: TGTGCCAGCAGTGAAGGGTTCGCGGCTTTCTTT
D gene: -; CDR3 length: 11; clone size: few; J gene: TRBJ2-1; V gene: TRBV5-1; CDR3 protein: CASGTPNEQFF; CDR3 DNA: TGCGCCAGCGGGACTCCCAATGAGCAGTTCTTC
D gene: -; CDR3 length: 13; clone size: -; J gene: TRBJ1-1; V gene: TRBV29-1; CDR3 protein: CSVHHLSNTEAFF; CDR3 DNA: TGCAGCGTCCACCACCTTTCCAACACTGAAGCTTTCTTT
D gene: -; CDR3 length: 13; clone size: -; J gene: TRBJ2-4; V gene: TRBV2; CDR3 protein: CASSGQERNIQYF; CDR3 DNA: TGTGCCAGCAGTGGACAGGAACGAAACATTCAGTACTTC